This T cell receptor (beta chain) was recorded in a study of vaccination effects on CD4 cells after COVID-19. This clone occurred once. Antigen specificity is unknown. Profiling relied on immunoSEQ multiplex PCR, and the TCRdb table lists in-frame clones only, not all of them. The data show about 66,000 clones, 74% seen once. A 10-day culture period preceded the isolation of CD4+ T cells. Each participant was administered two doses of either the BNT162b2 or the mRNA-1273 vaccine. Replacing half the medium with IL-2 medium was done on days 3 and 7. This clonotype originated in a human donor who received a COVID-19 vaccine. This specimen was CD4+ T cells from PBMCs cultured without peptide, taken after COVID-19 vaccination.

The CDR3 loop is CASVDGTGSPLHF. CDR3 coding DNA: TGTGCCAGCGTGGATGGAACAGGTTCACCCCTCCACTTT. The chain links TRBV6-6 to TRBJ1-6; a possible D gene is TRBD1 (5 bases). Trimming stripped 8 bases from V and 9 bases from J, with 14 bases between. The CDR3 contains 13 residues. Germline V gene data show CDR1 as MNHNY and CDR2 as SVGAGI (reference sequence).